Listed below are T cell receptor beta chains from one sample, sequenced in a study of blood T cell repertoires in COVID-19. This table comes from immunoSEQ multiplex PCR, and its TCRdb copy is limited to in-frame clones, with some not included. The sample lists approximately 52,000 clones, about 86% occurring once. Sequences were obtained from peripheral blood. The source of these receptors is a man in his 60s with acute or convalescent COVID-19. CDR3s include the opening cysteine and the closing phenylalanine or tryptophan. Fields, in order: clone size, J gene, V gene, D gene, CDR3 DNA, CDR3 protein. D genes are given only for firm matches. The size field is filled for only some rows; it gives once, few, many or a size class.

>-|TRBJ2-7|TRBV3-1/TRBV3-2|TRBD1
TGTGCCAGCAGCCAGGACAGGTCGATACACGAGCAGTACTTC
CASSQDRSIHEQYF
>once|TRBJ2-7|TRBV5-8|-
TGTGCCAGCAGCTTTGGAGCGGCAGGCGGCTACGAGCAGTACTTC
CASSFGAAGGYEQYF
>-|TRBJ2-1|TRBV6-6|-
TGTGCCAGCAGTTACAGCGCGAATTACAATGAGCAGTTCTTC
CASSYSANYNEQFF
>-|TRBJ2-2|TRBV4-1|TRBD1
TGCGCCAGCAGCCAAGATGACAGGGGCACCGGGGAGCTGTTTTTT
CASSQDDRGTGELFF
>-|TRBJ1-6|TRBV25-1|-
TGTGCCAGCAGTGAGGACAGATTCTATTCACCCCTCCACTTT
CASSEDRFYSPLHF
>few|TRBJ2-3|TRBV6-4|TRBD1
TGTGCCAGCAGGGGACAGGGGGCTTCAGATACGCAGTATTTT
CASRGQGASDTQYF
>-|TRBJ2-1|TRBV6-5|-
TGTGCCAGCAGTTTGGGCAGGGGATACCATGAGCAGTTCTTC
CASSLGRGYHEQFF
>-|TRBJ2-4|TRBV7-2|-
TGTGCCAGCAGCTTAGCTGCTACCATTCAGTACTTC
CASSLAATIQYF
>few|TRBJ1-2|TRBV5-4|-
TGTGCCAGCAGGGATACAGAGTCCTTCTATGGCTACACCTTC
CASRDTESFYGYTF
>-|TRBJ2-3|TRBV7-2|TRBD2
TGTGCCAGCAGCTCAGGGACTAGCGGGGGGGCCGTAGATACGCAGTATTTT
CASSSGTSGGAVDTQYF
>-|TRBJ2-2|TRBV6-5|TRBD2
TGTGCCAGCAGTTACGGTCGACTAGCGGGAGCCGGGGAGCTGTTTTTT
CASSYGRLAGAGELFF
>-|TRBJ1-6|TRBV4-3|-
TGCGCCAGCAGCCAAGATCCCGGGGTGGGCGATTCACCCCTCCACTTT
CASSQDPGVGDSPLHF
>-|TRBJ2-3|TRBV3-1/TRBV3-2|-
TGTGCCAGCCTTAGAGGGGGTACGGATACGCAGTATTTT
CASLRGGTDTQYF
>-|TRBJ1-1|TRBV5-1|TRBD1
TGCGCCAGCAGCTCGGGACAGGGGATAAGGAACACTGAAGCTTTCTTT
CASSSGQGIRNTEAFF
>-|TRBJ2-5|TRBV9|-
TGTGCCAGCAGCGTAGTAGCTAGCGCAGGGAAAGAGACCCAGTACTTC
CASSVVASAGKETQYF
>-|TRBJ1-4|TRBV4-3|-
TGCGCCAGCAGCCCGGAGGGGCGGGTAACTAATGAAAAACTGTTTTTT
CASSPEGRVTNEKLFF
>once|TRBJ2-2|TRBV19|TRBD2
TGTGCCAGTTCCGGGACTAGCGGGAGTCCCGGGGAGCTGTTTTTT
CASSGTSGSPGELFF
>-|TRBJ2-3|TRBV9|TRBD2
TGTGCCAGCAGCCGGGGCGGGGGGTCCACAGATACGCAGTATTTT
CASSRGGGSTDTQYF
>-|TRBJ2-7|TRBV9|TRBD2
TGTGCCAGCAGCGGAACCTGGACTAGCGGGTACTACGAGCAGTACTTC
CASSGTWTSGYYEQYF
>-|TRBJ1-6|TRBV5-1|-
TGCGCCAGCAGCTTGGATGAACTACCGAGCTCCTATAATTCACCCCTCCACTTT
CASSLDELPSSYNSPLHF
>-|TRBJ1-2|TRBV9|-
TGTGCCAGCAGCGTAGAACAGGCCCCCTATGGCTACACCTTC
CASSVEQAPYGYTF
>-|TRBJ2-3|TRBV6-6|TRBD2
TGTGCCAGCAATAGCGGGGGGGCGCGAGATACGCAGTATTTT
CASNSGGARDTQYF
>once|TRBJ1-5|TRBV28|-
TGTGCCACTATACAGGGTGGTTACAATCAGCCCCAGCATTTT
CATIQGGYNQPQHF
>-|TRBJ2-7|TRBV5-1|TRBD2
TGCGCCAGCAGCTTGGAGGGGACTAGGGCAATTGTCGAGCAGTACTTC
CASSLEGTRAIVEQYF
>once|TRBJ2-5|TRBV18|TRBD1
TGTGCCAGCTCAGAATTACAGGGGAGAGTAGAGACCCAGTACTTC
CASSELQGRVETQYF
>-|TRBJ2-1|TRBV11-2|-
TGTGCCAGCAGTCCCCGACAGCCGCTTTCCTACAATGAGCAGTTCTTC
CASSPRQPLSYNEQFF
>-|TRBJ2-7|TRBV6-1|-
TGTGCCAGCAGTGAAGTGCGGGACGGATCCTACGAGCAGTACTTC
CASSEVRDGSYEQYF
>-|TRBJ1-1|TRBV4-3|TRBD1
TGCGCCAGCAGCCAAGATTTATTAAATCCGACAGGGGATCGGACTGAAGCTTTCTTT
CASSQDLLNPTGDRTEAFF
>-|TRBJ2-5|TRBV4-3|TRBD2
TGCGCCAGCAGCCAAATGGCGGGGGGACAAGAGACCCAGTACTTC
CASSQMAGGQETQYF
>-|TRBJ2-5|TRBV7-2|TRBD1
TGTGCCAGCAGCCCCCAGGGACAGGGAGTTAGGGAGACCCAGTACTTC
CASSPQGQGVRETQYF
>-|TRBJ2-3|TRBV18|-
TGTGCCAGCTCACCACCGATTTCGGCGACTGGCACAGATACGCAGTATTTT
CASSPPISATGTDTQYF
>-|TRBJ1-2|TRBV7-9|TRBD1
TGTGCCAGCAGCCACACGGACAGGGGGCTCTATGGCTACACCTTC
CASSHTDRGLYGYTF